The clone carrying this TCR beta chain was detected ten times or more. The antigen is not known. Relative to the germline gene, one junction end is altered; a read error may explain this. Researchers made TCR beta libraries by using iRepertoire HTBI primers and running Arm-PCR on CDR3 regions. TCRdb reprocessed the multiplex PCR reads via MiXCR and lists one record per CDR3 protein. The sample lists 350,000 to 550,000 distinct CDR3 sequences, roughly 15% seen once, with 23% in the top ten. The CDR3 is 14 residues long. The germline V gene encodes CDR1 LGHNA and CDR2 YNFKEQ. The data were taken from a study of regulatory T cells in long-lasting Graves disease. Whole-study findings and limits: Favoring TRBV28, TRBJ1-2 and TRBJ2-5 was a feature seen in persistent disease.

Time point noted: newly diagnosed GD, antithyroid drugs for less than 3 months. PBMCs were the source of the RNA used for TCR sequencing. Another study also made use of these data, one on T cells in Graves' hyperthyroidism and ophthalmopathy. That source adds: A set of HTBI primers served as the primers for a first-round RT-PCR of the TCR CDR3.

Sequenced here: peripheral blood mononuclear cells (PBMCs), sampled at new diagnosis, from a patient treated with antithyroid drugs. This chain links TRBV4-2 with TRBJ2-7; 11 bases match TRBD1. The receptor was derived from a woman aged 18-35 years with Graves disease. CDR3 nucleotides: TGCGCCAGCAGCCAACGGACAGGGGGCGACGAGCAGTACTTC. It translates to CASSQRTGGDEQYF.